A single sample gave rise to the 6 T cell receptor beta chains below, sequenced in a study of T cell changes during pregnancy in multiple sclerosis. Libraries were prepared by immunoSEQ multiplex PCR; TCRdb keeps only in-frame clonotypes and omits some of them. The data hold approximately 58,000 clones, with roughly 89% observed a single time. Here the sequenced sample was peripheral blood, taken in the second trimester of pregnancy. The source of these receptors is a female donor with multiple sclerosis, enrolled in a pregnancy study.

This rearrangement joins TRBV27 to TRBJ2-2; D may be TRBD1 (5 bases). The V gene lost 8 bases and the J gene lost 2 bases, with 15 bases spanning the gap. The CDR3 extends over 15 amino acids. Germline CDR1 MNHEY, CDR2 SMNVEV (reference sequence). In nucleotides, the CDR3 is TGTGCCAGCTGGAGTAGGACACCTAACACCGGGGAGCTGTTTTTT. It translates to CASWSRTPNTGELFF.

V is TRBV7-3 and J is TRBJ2-7, with 7 bases fitting TRBD2. CDR3 length equals 15 residues. Trimming removed 3 bases from V and 5 bases from J; junction bases left unmatched: 10. Per the germline V gene, CDR1 is SGHTA and CDR2 is FQGTGA. CDR3 nucleotide sequence: TGTGCCAGCAGCTTTCTTACCAGCGGGATCGACGAGCAGTACTTC. Translation: CASSFLTSGIDEQYF.

V and J are TRBV5-1 and TRBJ1-4; D remains unclear. V dropped 0 bases and J dropped 8 bases, with 8 bases sitting between them. The CDR3 consists of 13 residues. CDR1 and CDR2 from the germline V gene are SGHRS and YFSETQ. The CDR3 DNA reads TGCGCCAGCAGCTTGGGCCAGAGGGAAAAACTGTTTTTT. This sequence encodes CASSLGQREKLFF.

The chain recombines TRBV6-1 with TRBJ2-5, with 9 bases lining up with TRBD2. The junction had 5 bases not matched to a gene; V was cut back by 7 bases and J by 2 bases. This CDR3 region has 14 residues. CDR1 and CDR2 from the germline V gene are MNHNS and SASEGT. The CDR3 reads CASIRLAAQETQYF. The CDR3 DNA is TGTGCCAGCATCAGACTAGCGGCTCAAGAGACCCAGTACTTC.

This clone was seen a single time. The rearrangement uses TRBV5-6 and TRBJ1-2; D might be TRBD1 (6 bases). V was trimmed by 3 bases and J by 2 bases, leaving 14 bases between them. Germline-derived CDR1 and CDR2 are SGHDT and YYEEEE. The CDR3 runs to 15 residues. The CDR3 DNA follows: TGTGCCAGCAGCTCTATGCCTGGGGGCAACTATGGCTACACCTTC. It translates to CASSSMPGGNYGYTF.

The chain employs TRBV2 and TRBJ1-3, with D possibly TRBD1 on 5 matching bases. Trimming shortened V by 6 bases and J by 3 bases, and 12 bases separated the two germline ends. The CDR3 is made up of 14 amino acids. CDR1 and CDR2 from the germline V gene are SNHLY and FYNNEI. CDR3 loop: CASSEQVLGNTIYF. The CDR3 DNA is TGTGCCAGCAGCGAACAGGTCCTTGGAAACACCATATATTTT.